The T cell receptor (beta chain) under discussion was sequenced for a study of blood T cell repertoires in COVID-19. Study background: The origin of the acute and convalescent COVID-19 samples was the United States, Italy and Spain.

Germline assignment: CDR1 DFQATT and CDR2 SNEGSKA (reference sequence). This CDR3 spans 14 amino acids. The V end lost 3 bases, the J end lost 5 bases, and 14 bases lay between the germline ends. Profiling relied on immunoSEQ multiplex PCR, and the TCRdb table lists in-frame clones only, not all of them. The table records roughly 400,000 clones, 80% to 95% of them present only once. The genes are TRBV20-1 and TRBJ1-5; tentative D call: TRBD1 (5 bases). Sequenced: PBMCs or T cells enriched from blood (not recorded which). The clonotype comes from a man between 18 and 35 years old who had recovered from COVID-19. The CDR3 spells CSASGAGRDQPQHF. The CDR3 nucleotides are TGCAGTGCTAGTGGGGCGGGTAGGGATCAGCCCCAGCATTTT.